The 27 T cell receptor beta chains given below trace back to one sample, sequenced in a study of T cells after yellow fever vaccination (dated 2019 in TCRdb). Taken with the paper, the label for treatment or condition translates to: live attenuated yellow fever vaccine strain. The library was produced with 5' RACE. The reads were generated on an Illumina HiSeq 2500. TCRdb reanalyzed the raw reads on its own, using fastp at Q25 for trimming and MiXCR for clone calling, and kept in-frame beta chains. Rows merge per CDR3 protein into single entries with the most common DNA and genes. The sample has approximately 340,000 distinct CDR3 sequences on record, 8.7% of them singletons. Of the sample, 18% is held by the ten largest clones. The input for sequencing was PBMCs, taken on the day of the first yellow fever vaccination. These receptors were obtained from a man younger than 30 who received the YFV17D yellow fever vaccine.

The rearrangement uses TRBV2 and TRBJ2-7, with D possibly TRBD2 on 6 matching bases. Trimming left V 6 bases short and J 2 bases short, with 11 bases between. The CDR3 runs to 13 residues. CDR1 and CDR2 from the germline V gene are SNHLY and FYNNEI. The CDR3 DNA follows: TGTGCCAGCAGGGGGAGGAGTCCCTACGAGCAGTACGTC. It yields the protein CASRGRSPYEQYV.

This clonotype was found a few times. V usage is TRBV6-1 and J usage is TRBJ1-1; unclear D gene. The CDR3 has 13 residues. Germline CDR1 is MNHNS and CDR2 is SASEGT. V dropped 9 bases and J dropped 1 base, with 12 bases sitting between them. The CDR3 DNA sequence: TGTGCCAGTGCCTCACAGCCGAACACTGAAGCTTTCTTT. As protein: CASASQPNTEAFF.

This clonotype was counted between two and nine times. This chain's CDR3 is CASSEGLAFSGEQFF. CDR3 nucleotides: TGTGCCAGCAGTGAGGGACTAGCCTTTTCAGGGGAGCAGTTCTTC. The chain couples TRBV2 to TRBJ2-1, with TRBD2 matching 9 bases. The CDR3 loop spans 15 amino acids. After removal of 3 bases from V and 10 bases from J, the junction contained 10 bases not matched to a gene. Germline loops: CDR1 SNHLY, CDR2 FYNNEI.

The sample holds a few counts of this clonotype. V usage is TRBV11-2 and J usage is TRBJ2-2; weak D call: TRBD1 (5 bases). Trimming shortened V by 2 bases and J by 3 bases, and 10 bases separated the two germline ends. Per the germline V gene, CDR1 is SGHAT and CDR2 is FQNNGV. This CDR3 is built from 15 residues. The CDR3 is CASSLSDSYTGELFF. The CDR3 bases are TGTGCCAGCAGCTTAAGCGACAGCTACACCGGGGAGCTGTTTTTT.

This clonotype was counted many times. The chain couples TRBV20-1 to TRBJ1-2, with 9 bases fitting TRBD1. The V gene's germline CDR1 is DFQATT and CDR2 SNEGSKA (reference sequence). V lost 5 bases and J lost 10; bases outside the gene matches: 5. The CDR3 sequence is 11 residues long. This CDR3 reads CSAGTGRDYTF. CDR3 in DNA: TGCAGTGCTGGGACAGGGAGGGACTACACCTTC.

This clonotype appeared a few times. The chain employs TRBV5-1 and TRBJ1-1, with D tentatively TRBD1 (5 bases). The length of the CDR3 is 13 residues. Trimming pared 4 bases from V and 7 bases from J, leaving 14 bases between. In germline, CDR1 is SGHRS, CDR2 YFSETQ. CDR3 region: CASSPRGGDEAFF. The CDR3 nucleotides are TGCGCCAGCAGCCCGCGGGGAGGGGATGAAGCTTTCTTT.

This sequence joins TRBV20-1 and TRBJ1-1, with TRBD1 matching over 7 bases. V trimming: 4 bases; J trimming: 5 bases; junction bases outside the gene matches: 7. This CDR3 is 13 amino acids long. Looked up from germline, CDR1 is DFQATT and CDR2 is SNEGSKA (reference sequence). CDR3 nucleotides: TGCAGTGCTACGCGACAGGGAGGAACTGAAGCTTTCTTT. This translates into CSATRQGGTEAFF.

This clonotype showed up just a few times. The V call is TRBV20-1, the J call TRBJ2-1; 8 bases match TRBD2. The CDR3 is 15 amino acids. Germline V gene lookup returns CDR1 DFQATT and CDR2 SNEGSKA (reference sequence). The trim removed 1 base at V and 2 bases at J, leaving 4 bases unmatched. The DNA of the CDR3 is TGCAGTGCTAGAGTTTATAGCGGGGCCTACAATGAGCAGTTCTTC. Its translation: CSARVYSGAYNEQFF.

The chain is built from TRBV5-1 and TRBJ1-4; 11 bases are shared with TRBD1. Losses at the gene ends were 3 bases for V and 7 bases for J; bases not matched to a gene: 5. The length of the CDR3 is 15 residues. The germline CDR1 and CDR2 sequences are SGHRS and YFSETQ. CDR3 bases: TGCGCCAGCAGCTCAGGACAGGGGGCGATTGAAAAACTGTTTTTT. Translating gives CASSSGQGAIEKLFF.

In its sample, this clonotype was seen a few times. This chain uses TRBV5-8 with TRBJ2-1; D perhaps matches TRBD2 (6 bases). The length of the CDR3 is 16 residues. Germline CDR1 reads SGHTS; CDR2 reads YDEGEE. The V gene lost 4 bases and the J gene lost 2 bases, with 16 bases spanning the gap. CDR3 sequence reads: CASSGGSGETYNEQFF. CDR3 nucleotide sequence: TGTGCCAGCAGCGGCGGTTCGGGGGAAACCTACAATGAGCAGTTCTTC.

This clonotype was detected a few times. V and J are TRBV20-1 and TRBJ1-2; no reliable D call. The CDR3 extends over 14 amino acids. CDR1 DFQATT and CDR2 SNEGSKA come from the germline V gene (reference sequence). Trimming stripped 5 bases from V and 8 bases from J, with 21 bases between. The CDR3 is CSAPSRKSEGGYTF. For the CDR3, the DNA is TGCAGTGCTCCCTCAAGGAAAAGTGAAGGCGGCTACACCTTC.

This clonotype was counted a few times. V usage is TRBV7-2 and J usage is TRBJ1-6; D is undetermined. Germline V gene sequence: CDR1 SGHTA, CDR2 FQGNSA. CDR3 length equals 13 residues. Trimming pared 5 bases from V and 11 bases from J, leaving 13 bases between. The CDR3, as DNA: TGTGCCAGCAGCCCCTGGCACCGGGCACCCCTCCACTTT. It specifies CASSPWHRAPLHF.

This clonotype was detected a few times. The chain couples TRBV20-1 to TRBJ1-2; a weak D match, TRBD1 (6 bases). Trimming removed 2 bases from V and 0 bases from J, with 13 bases in between. The CDR3 extends over 15 amino acids. The germline V gene encodes CDR1 DFQATT and CDR2 SNEGSKA (reference sequence). CDR3 DNA: TGCAGTGCTAGACGCGGACAGACAACTAACTATGGCTACACCTTC. Protein: CSARRGQTTNYGYTF.

Ten or more counts support this clonotype. The J gene is TRBJ1-2, the V gene TRBV5-1; D unclear. Deletions cut 0 bases from V and 2 bases from J, with 8 bases between. Germline V gene sequence: CDR1 SGHRS, CDR2 YFSETQ. The CDR3 totals 14 residues. CDR3 DNA sequence: TGCGCCAGCAGCTTGGAGACGCCAAACTATGGCTACACCTTC. Amino acid sequence: CASSLETPNYGYTF.

The V gene is TRBV27, the J gene TRBJ1-3; D ambiguous. Looked up from germline, CDR1 is MNHEY and CDR2 is SMNVEV (reference sequence). The CDR3 totals 15 residues. V lost 0 bases to trimming and J lost 4 bases, with 10 bases between them. The CDR3 here is CASSLSYLTGNTIYF. CDR3 DNA: TGTGCCAGCAGTTTATCGTATTTGACAGGAAACACCATATATTTT.

This clonotype was found a few times. CDR3 residues: CSAVTGTTQREQYV. CDR3 in DNA: TGCAGTGCTGTCACCGGGACCACCCAAAGGGAGCAGTACGTC. The V call is TRBV20-1, the J call TRBJ2-7; D tentatively fits TRBD1 or TRBD2 (5 bases each). CDR3 size: 14 residues. In germline, CDR1 is DFQATT, CDR2 SNEGSKA (reference sequence). The V end was cut by 5 bases, the J end by 7 bases, with 21 bases between.

The gene calls are TRBV7-9 and TRBJ1-6, with D unresolved. Trimming pared 6 bases from V and 0 bases from J, leaving 6 bases between. CDR1 and CDR2 (germline): SEHNR, FQNEAQ (reference sequence). The CDR3 length is 14 residues. CDR3 nucleotide sequence: TGTGCCAGCAGTAGCCGCTCCTATAATTCACCCCTCCACTTT. As protein: CASSSRSYNSPLHF. The full variable domain, its missing parts supplied by reference TRBV7-9 and TRBJ1-6, is DTGVSQNPRHKITKRGQNVTFRCDPISEHNRLYWYRQTLGQGPEFLTYFQNEAQLEKSRLLSDRFSAERPKGSFSTLEIQRTEQGDSAMYLCASSSRSYNSPLHFGNGTRLTVT.

This clonotype was picked up a small number of times. This chain links TRBV7-9 with TRBJ2-1; D might be TRBD1 (6 bases). The CDR3 runs to 16 residues. Trimming took off 5 bases at V and 1 base at J, with 15 bases between the two ends. Germline loops: CDR1 SEHNR, CDR2 FQNEAQ (reference sequence). Here the CDR3 reads CASSPRTVISYNEQFF. The CDR3 nucleotides are TGTGCCAGCAGCCCCCGGACAGTAATTTCCTACAATGAGCAGTTCTTC.

This clonotype occurred a few times. The rearrangement uses TRBV6-5 and TRBJ2-2; D remains ambiguous. This CDR3 contains 15 residues. V lost 0 bases to trimming and J lost 5 bases, with 10 bases between them. Germline V lookup: CDR1 MNHEY, CDR2 SVGAGI. The CDR3 spells CASSYSGRGTGELFF. Written as DNA, the CDR3 is TGTGCCAGCAGTTACTCTGGTCGTGGGACCGGGGAGCTGTTTTTT.

The V and J genes are TRBV12-3 or TRBV12-4 and TRBJ2-2; TRBD2 agrees at 7 bases. The junction had 8 bases not matched to a gene; V was cut back by 5 bases and J by 5 bases. CDR3 size: 15 residues. CDR3 sequence: CASSPSGVGTGELFF. CDR3 DNA: TGTGCCAGCAGTCCCAGCGGGGTAGGGACCGGGGAGCTGTTTTTT.

In its sample, this clonotype was seen a few times. J is TRBJ2-5 and V is TRBV11-2, with TRBD2 matching 9 bases. The V segment lost 1 base and the J segment 6 bases; nucleotides outside the gene matches: 6. The CDR3 loop spans 15 amino acids. Per the germline V gene, CDR1 is SGHAT and CDR2 is FQNNGV. The CDR3 reads CASSLVAGGPKTQYF. The CDR3 DNA reads TGTGCCAGCAGCTTAGTTGCGGGGGGGCCGAAGACCCAGTACTTC.

The chain carries TRBV20-1 and TRBJ2-7; 8 bases are a match to TRBD1. This CDR3 has 13 amino acids. Germline values: CDR1 DFQATT, CDR2 SNEGSKA (reference sequence). V was clipped by 5 bases and J by 2 bases; unmatched bases: 5. The CDR3 loop is CSADRGFTYEQYF. DNA for the CDR3: TGCAGTGCTGACAGGGGCTTTACCTACGAGCAGTACTTC.

At least ten counts were recorded for this clonotype. This chain uses TRBV5-1 with TRBJ2-7; D unclear. V lost 2 bases, J lost 3 bases, and 9 bases lay in between. The CDR3 totals 13 residues. Germline values: CDR1 SGHRS, CDR2 YFSETQ. This chain's CDR3 is CASSFSGNYEQYF. The CDR3 DNA reads as TGCGCCAGCAGCTTCTCAGGAAACTACGAGCAGTACTTC.

This clonotype was found a few times. The gene calls are TRBV7-9 and TRBJ2-3; D not certain. The V end lost 4 bases, the J end lost 4 bases, and 12 bases lay between the germline ends. The CDR3 consists of 14 residues. Germline assignment: CDR1 SEHNR and CDR2 FQNEAQ (reference sequence). Here the CDR3 reads CASSSEIIPDTQYF. The CDR3 coding sequence is TGTGCCAGCAGCTCAGAGATAATCCCAGATACGCAGTATTTT. The whole variable domain, remainder taken from reference TRBV7-9 and TRBJ2-3, is DTGVSQNPRHKITKRGQNVTFRCDPISEHNRLYWYRQTLGQGPEFLTYFQNEAQLEKSRLLSDRFSAERPKGSFSTLEIQRTEQGDSAMYLCASSSEIIPDTQYFGPGTRLTVL.

This rearrangement joins TRBV19 to TRBJ1-6; D not certain. The V end lost 7 bases, the J end lost 2 bases, and 6 bases lay between the germline ends. CDR1 and CDR2 from the germline V gene are LNHDA and SQIVND (reference sequence). The CDR3 contains 13 residues. The DNA of the CDR3 is TGTGCCAGTAACCGAGCCTATAATTCACCCCTCCACTTT. It yields the protein CASNRAYNSPLHF. The full variable domain, completed using reference TRBV19 and TRBJ1-6, is DGGITQSPKYLFRKEGQNVTLSCEQNLNHDAMYWYRQDPGQGLRLIYYSQIVNDFQKGDIAEGYSVSREKKESFPLTVTSAQKNPTAFYLCASNRAYNSPLHFGNGTRLTVT.

This clonotype has more than one count but fewer than ten. This sequence joins TRBV7-2 and TRBJ2-7; D perhaps matches TRBD2 (6 bases). With 2 bases removed from V and 4 bases from J, the gap between germline ends came to 15 bases. This CDR3 has 15 amino acids. From germline, CDR1 is SGHTA and CDR2 FQGNSA. This chain's CDR3 is CASSLRGGVDYEQYV. The CDR3 region has the DNA TGTGCCAGCAGCTTAAGGGGAGGTGTGGATTACGAGCAGTACGTC.

This clonotype occurred a few times. V gene TRBV5-1 combines with J gene TRBJ2-6; D is possibly TRBD1 (6 bases). Germline CDR1 and CDR2: SGHRS and YFSETQ. The CDR3 spans 16 residues. V gave up 1 base and J gave up 0 bases, with 8 bases separating them. The CDR3 sequence is CASSLPDSSGANVLTF. CDR3 DNA sequence: TGCGCCAGCAGCTTGCCGGACAGCTCTGGGGCCAACGTCCTGACTTTC.